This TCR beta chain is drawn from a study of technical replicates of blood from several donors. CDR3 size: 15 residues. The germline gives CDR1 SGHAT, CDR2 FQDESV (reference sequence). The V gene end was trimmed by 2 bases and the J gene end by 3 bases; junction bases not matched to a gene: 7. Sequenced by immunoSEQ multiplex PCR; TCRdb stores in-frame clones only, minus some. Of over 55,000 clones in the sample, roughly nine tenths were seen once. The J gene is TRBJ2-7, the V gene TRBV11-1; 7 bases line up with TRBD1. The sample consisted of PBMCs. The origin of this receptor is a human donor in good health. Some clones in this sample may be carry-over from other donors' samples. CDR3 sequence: CASSLPDRVHYEQYF. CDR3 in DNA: TGTGCCAGCAGCTTACCCGACAGGGTCCACTACGAGCAGTACTTC. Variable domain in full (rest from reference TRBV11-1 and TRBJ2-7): EAEVAQSPRYKITEKSQAVAFWCDPISGHATLYWYRQILGQGPELLVQFQDESVVDDSQLPKDRFSAERLKGVDSTLKIQPAELGDSAMYLCASSLPDRVHYEQYFGPGTRLTVT.